This T cell receptor (beta chain) is from a study of T cells after yellow fever vaccination. Production of TCR cDNA was by 5'RACE template switching, which also added a universal primer site and UMIs. TCRdb fed the 5' RACE reads into MiXCR, producing one record per CDR3 protein. In the table there are some 560,000 distinct CDR3 sequences, roughly a fifth of which are singletons. V lost 6 bases, J lost 6 bases, and 21 bases lay in between. The CDR3 extends over 16 amino acids. Sequencing was performed on PBMCs, taken 15 days after the yellow fever booster vaccination. The chain has TRBV12-3 or TRBV12-4 and TRBJ2-4, with no clear D. The receptor's source is a man aged 25-45 years who received the YFV17D yellow fever vaccine. The CDR3 DNA is TGTGCCAGCAGCTTGCACCCCAGGACGGTCGGAAACATTCAGTACTTC. It specifies CASSLHPRTVGNIQYF.